This T cell receptor (beta chain) was sequenced during a study of shared T cell receptors in the human thymus. V was clipped by 7 bases and J by 7 bases, with 8 bases between them. The CDR3 extends over 12 amino acids. Germline V gene sequence: CDR1 MGHDK, CDR2 SYGVNS. Profiling relied on immunoSEQ multiplex PCR, and the TCRdb table lists in-frame clones only, not all of them. The repertoire holds 720,000 or so clones, with 80% to 90% as singletons. A further study also used this sample, focusing on human thymus T cells. That work states: Donors were healthy Finnish babies undergoing corrective operations for congenital heart defects. The study used thymus tissue resected during corrective heart surgery. Thymic and blood repertoires seemed to favor certain V and J genes. Related research has reported that thymic repertoires overlap highly among unrelated individuals.

The source material was thymocytes. The sequence derives from a girl under two years old with a congenital heart defect. The chain carries TRBV25-1 and TRBJ1-6; a possible D gene is TRBD1 (5 bases). The CDR3 here is CASTDRNSPLHF. The CDR3 coding sequence is TGTGCCAGCACAGACAGAAATTCACCCCTCCACTTT.